This TCR beta chain emerged from a study of shared clonotypes between healthy human individuals. Naive CD45RA+ and memory CD45RA-negative subsets were split from CD4+ cells. Original processing methods: Junction-only sequences produced by ImmunoSEQ had no quality scores, so filtering differed. This table comes from immunoSEQ multiplex PCR, and its TCRdb copy is limited to in-frame clones, with some not included. The V and J calls and clone size come from that table; D and trimming were worked out from the DNA. The data hold about 2.4 million clones, with 93% observed a single time. With 0 bases removed from V and 1 base from J, the gap between germline ends came to 10 bases. CDR1 and CDR2 (germline): SGHRS, YFSETQ. The CDR3 is 15 residues long.

Specimen: naive CD4+ T cells from PBMCs. The subset denotes: CD45RA+ positively selected. The TCR sequence derives from a man aged 18-30 years in good health. Some clones in this sample may be carry-over from other donors' samples. The chain employs TRBV5-1 and TRBJ1-1; possibly TRBD1 for D (5 bases). The CDR3 DNA follows: TGCGCCAGCAGCTTGGCTCGGGGCGGGAACACTGAAGCTTTCTTT. Translating gives CASSLARGGNTEAFF.